This passage covers 25 T cell receptor beta chains from one sample sequenced in a study of CD8+ T cells in alopecia areata. Sequencing relied on a cDNA template that was reverse transcribed from extracted RNA. Using immunoSEQ multiplex PCR, the repertoire was profiled, and TCRdb retains in-frame clones only, with some absent. The data hold fewer than 200,000 clones, with approximately 59% observed a single time. Treatment noted: oral pan-JAK inhibitor, 5-10 mg twice daily. The sample consisted of CD4+ T cells sorted from blood, taken around week 55, from a patient treated with tofacitinib. Source of these receptors: a human donor with alopecia areata.

This clone was counted once. The gene calls are TRBV30 and TRBJ1-1, with unresolved D. V lost 2 bases to trimming and J lost 4 bases, with 5 bases between them. Germline-derived CDR1 and CDR2 are GTSNPN and SVGIG (reference sequence). This CDR3 has 11 amino acids. DNA of the CDR3: TGTGCCTGGAGTCTGCGCACTGAAGCTTTCTTT. This encodes CAWSLRTEAFF.

This clone was counted only a few times. V is TRBV12-5 and J is TRBJ2-5; D call uncertain. Germline loops: CDR1 LGHNT, CDR2 FRNRAP. This CDR3 is built from 17 residues. V shed 8 bases and J shed 2 bases, with 24 bases lying between them. The DNA for the CDR3 is TGTGCTAGTTCGCCCACCCATCTTACCAGGTTTCAAGAGACCCAGTACTTC. Protein sequence: CASSPTHLTRFQETQYF. Based on the CDR3 plus reference TRBV12-5 and TRBJ2-5, the full variable domain is DARVTQTPRHKVTEMGQEVTMRCQPILGHNTVFWYRQTMMQGLELLAYFRNRAPLDDSGMPKDRFSAEMPDATLATLKIQPSEPRDSAVYFCASSPTHLTRFQETQYFGPGTRLLVL.

V is TRBV6-6 and J is TRBJ2-7, with 8 bases lining up with TRBD1. The CDR3 is made up of 15 amino acids. In germline, CDR1 is MNHNY, CDR2 SVGAGI (reference sequence). The V gene end was trimmed by 2 bases and the J gene end by 2 bases; junction bases not matched to a gene: 5. The CDR3 here is CASSYRGQGTYEQYF. The CDR3 bases are TGTGCCAGCAGTTACCGCGGACAGGGAACCTACGAGCAGTACTTC.

This clone was detected a few times. The J gene is TRBJ2-7, the V gene TRBV7-9; 11 bases map to TRBD1. This CDR3 has 15 amino acids. V lost 6 bases to trimming and J lost 2 bases; unmatched junction nucleotides: 6. CDR1 and CDR2 from the germline V gene are SEHNR and FQNEAQ (reference sequence). The CDR3 loop reads CASRSGQGAAYEQYF. CDR3 coding DNA: TGTGCCAGCAGATCTGGACAGGGGGCCGCCTACGAGCAGTACTTC.

A few counts support this clone. V gene TRBV29-1 combines with J gene TRBJ2-5, with no clear D. Germline V CDR1 and CDR2: SQVTM, ANQGSEA. CDR3 length: 12 amino acids. V was shortened by 1 base and J by 1 base, with 4 bases between the two germline ends. CDR3 region: CSVEASQETQYF. CDR3 DNA sequence: TGCAGCGTTGAAGCGTCCCAAGAGACCCAGTACTTC.

Only a few counts were recorded for this clone. This chain uses TRBV4-1 with TRBJ2-5, with unresolved D. The CDR3 sequence is 14 residues long. CDR1 is MGHRA and CDR2 is YSYEKL in the germline V gene. V lost 0 bases, J lost 2 bases, and 7 bases lay in between. In nucleotides, the CDR3 is TGCGCCAGCAGCCAAGATACCCGTCAAGAGACCCAGTACTTC. As protein: CASSQDTRQETQYF.

The rearrangement links TRBV7-6 to TRBJ2-5, with 7 bases lining up with TRBD2. This CDR3 region has 14 residues. With V trimmed by 1 base and J by 4 bases, 3 bases remained unmatched. Germline V gene sequence: CDR1 SGHVS, CDR2 FNYEAQ. DNA of the CDR3: TGTGCCAGCAGCTTAGTCGGGGGGATAGAGACCCAGTACTTC. Encoded protein: CASSLVGGIETQYF. The full variable domain, with the rest looked up from reference TRBV7-6 and TRBJ2-5, is GAGVSQSPRYKVTKRGQDVALRCDPISGHVSLYWYRQALGQGPEFLTYFNYEAQQDKSGLPNDRFSAERPEGSISTLTIQRTEQRDSAMYRCASSLVGGIETQYFGPGTRLLVL.

The V gene is TRBV6-5, the J gene TRBJ2-7; 7 bases agree with TRBD1. The CDR3 loop spans 14 amino acids. Trimming cost V 8 bases and J 7 bases; bases outside gene matches: 14. The germline CDR1 and CDR2 sequences are MNHEY and SVGAGI. The CDR3 DNA is TGTGCCAGCGCGAAAGGGACAGCAGCCTTTGAGCAGTACTTC. It encodes CASAKGTAAFEQYF.

The rearrangement links TRBV7-3 to TRBJ1-2; 8 nucleotides align to TRBD1. The CDR3 sequence is 13 residues long. Germline V CDR1 and CDR2: SGHTA, FQGTGA. V dropped 5 bases and J dropped 8; count of bases not matched to a gene: 7. The CDR3 region is CASSIDRGRGYTF. In nucleotides, the CDR3 is TGTGCCAGCAGCATCGACAGGGGTAGGGGCTACACCTTC.

There are a few counts of this clone. The V and J genes are TRBV7-9 and TRBJ2-7; 7 nucleotides agree with TRBD1. CDR1 SEHNR and CDR2 FQNEAQ come from the germline V gene (reference sequence). The trim removed 3 bases at V and 2 bases at J, leaving 4 bases unmatched. This CDR3 has 14 amino acids. The CDR3: CASSFRDRTYEQYF. Written as DNA, the CDR3 is TGTGCCAGCAGCTTCCGGGACAGAACCTACGAGCAGTACTTC.

The V gene is TRBV30, the J gene TRBJ2-7; tentatively, D is TRBD2 (7 bases). Looked up from germline, CDR1 is GTSNPN and CDR2 is SVGIG (reference sequence). The CDR3 is made up of 12 amino acids. V lost 7 bases and J 7 bases, leaving 17 bases between the germline ends. The CDR3 loop reads CAYEGGAREQYF. CDR3 sequence (DNA): TGTGCCTACGAGGGGGGGGCGCGAGAGCAGTACTTC.

The rearrangement joins TRBV30 to TRBJ2-2, with D unresolved. Trimming cost V 0 bases and J 0 bases, with 14 bases left between them. CDR3 size: 17 residues. Germline-derived CDR1 and CDR2 are GTSNPN and SVGIG (reference sequence). Written as DNA, the CDR3 is TGTGCCTGGAGTGTCAAGGTGATAGGCCCGAACACCGGGGAGCTGTTTTTT. Translation gives CAWSVKVIGPNTGELFF.

The V gene is TRBV11-2, the J gene TRBJ1-1; D not resolved. V lost 0 bases and J lost 7, with 9 bases in between. The CDR3 extends over 13 amino acids. Germline V CDR1 and CDR2: SGHAT, FQNNGV. In DNA form, the CDR3 reads TGTGCCAGCAGCTTAGACCTCAGCCGTGAAGCTTTCTTT. Translated, it gives CASSLDLSREAFF.

V is TRBV6-5 and J is TRBJ1-2, with TRBD1 matching over 8 bases. Germline CDR1 and CDR2: MNHEY and SVGAGI. The CDR3 is made up of 15 amino acids. Unmatched junction bases numbered 8, after V lost 5 bases and J lost 3 bases. CDR3 sequence: CASSNTGGRHYGYTF. The DNA for the CDR3 is TGTGCCAGCAGTAACACAGGGGGGCGACACTATGGCTACACCTTC.

A few counts support this clone. The V and J genes are TRBV9 and TRBJ2-6, with D perhaps assigned TRBD1 or TRBD2 (5 bases each). This CDR3 spans 16 amino acids. The ends were cut back, 4 bases at V and 0 bases at J, with 11 bases in the middle. The germline V gene encodes CDR1 SGDLS and CDR2 YYNGEE. The CDR3 nucleotides read TGTGCCAGCAGCCTCGGGGCGGGCTCTGGGGCCAACGTCCTGACTTTC. It translates to CASSLGAGSGANVLTF.

This clone was seen only a few times. V and J are TRBV4-1 and TRBJ2-5, with 9 bases matching TRBD1. The CDR3 covers 15 residues. After removal of 1 base from V and 4 bases from J, the junction contained 4 bases not matched to a gene. CDR1 and CDR2 from the germline V gene are MGHRA and YSYEKL. The CDR3 bases are TGCGCCAGCAGCCAAGGGGACAGGGTGAGAGAGACCCAGTACTTC. Translation gives CASSQGDRVRETQYF.

The table lists this clone with a few counts. The rearrangement links TRBV7-9 to TRBJ2-1; possibly TRBD2 for D (6 bases). This CDR3 region has 14 residues. CDR1 SEHNR and CDR2 FQNEAQ come from the germline V gene (reference sequence). Trimming took 3 bases from V and 9 from J, leaving 15 bases between them. The CDR3 spells CASSFREKMGEQFF. The CDR3 DNA sequence: TGTGCCAGCAGCTTCCGGGAGAAGATGGGTGAGCAGTTCTTC.

This clone was recorded at least ten times. This chain connects TRBV10-3 to TRBJ1-1; D unresolved. Germline CDR1 is ENHRY and CDR2 is SYGVKD. This CDR3 has 11 residues. Trimming took 8 bases from V and 1 from J, leaving 5 bases between them. The CDR3 nucleotides read TGTGCCATCTCAGAGAACACTGAAGCTTTCTTT. It encodes CAISENTEAFF.

The rearrangement links TRBV4-1 to TRBJ2-3; the D is unclear. The germline V and J ends were trimmed by 2 bases and 0 bases, with 15 bases remaining between them. Germline V CDR1 and CDR2: MGHRA, YSYEKL. The CDR3 contains 17 residues. The CDR3 protein is CASSQLRFGESTDTQYF. CDR3 DNA: TGCGCCAGCAGCCAACTAAGGTTTGGGGAAAGCACAGATACGCAGTATTTT.

V gene TRBV7-9 combines with J gene TRBJ1-1; D unclear. The CDR3 totals 14 residues. In germline, CDR1 is SEHNR, CDR2 FQNEAQ (reference sequence). Trimming removed 3 bases from V and 1 base from J, with 9 bases in between. The CDR3 sequence: CASSFWGKNTEAFF. CDR3 sequence (DNA): TGTGCCAGCAGCTTCTGGGGAAAGAACACTGAAGCTTTCTTT.

J is TRBJ1-5 and V is TRBV6-5, with 8 positions matching TRBD1. Germline CDR1 reads MNHEY; CDR2 reads SVGAGI. This CDR3 has 14 amino acids. After removal of 5 bases from V and 6 bases from J, the junction contained 6 bases not matched to a gene. The CDR3 here is CASSGQGFTQPQHF. The CDR3 DNA sequence: TGTGCCAGCAGTGGACAGGGATTTACTCAGCCCCAGCATTTT.

The chain uses TRBV10-2 and TRBJ2-3, with a weak D call TRBD2 (5 bases). Trimming removed 6 bases from V and 3 bases from J, with 13 bases in between. The CDR3 runs to 14 residues. Germline V CDR1 and CDR2: WSHSY, SAAADI. The CDR3 DNA follows: TGCGCCAGCAGCACTCTACTAGATACAGATACGCAGTATTTT. Translation: CASSTLLDTDTQYF.

This rearrangement joins TRBV29-1 to TRBJ1-2; D possibly corresponds to TRBD1 (5 bases). Germline V lookup: CDR1 SQVTM, CDR2 ANQGSEA. Trimming took off 4 bases at V and 7 bases at J, with 7 bases between the two ends. This CDR3 is 10 amino acids long. In DNA, the CDR3 is TGCAGCGTTGGGGACCTTGGCTACACCTTC. Its protein is CSVGDLGYTF.

The J gene is TRBJ2-7, the V gene TRBV5-1; 11 bases agree with TRBD1. Germline CDR1 and CDR2: SGHRS and YFSETQ. V was clipped by 5 bases and J by 1 base; unmatched bases: 5. This CDR3 is 15 amino acids long. The CDR3 loop reads CASRPGTGGSYEQYF. The DNA of the CDR3 is TGCGCCAGCAGACCCGGGACAGGGGGTTCCTACGAGCAGTACTTC.

This chain connects TRBV29-1 to TRBJ1-1, with 9 positions matching TRBD1. The germline CDR1 and CDR2 sequences are SQVTM and ANQGSEA. The CDR3 consists of 13 residues. Unmatched junction bases numbered 8, after V lost 7 bases and J lost 5 bases. The CDR3 coding sequence is TGCAGCGCTTGGGACAGGGAGGGTACTGAAGCTTTCTTT. Translated: CSAWDREGTEAFF.